What follows are 32 T cell receptor beta chains derived from one specimen sequenced in a study of T cell repertoires in cytomegalovirus infection. TCRdb redid the calling of the reads with MiXCR, one entry per CDR3 protein. The sample has about 180,000 distinct CDR3 sequences, roughly 15% seen once; the top ten hold around 25%. Material for sequencing was CD8+ T cells from PBMCs. These receptors were collected from a human donor in good health (CMV status not recorded). Some clones in this sample may be carry-over from other donors' samples.

The chain couples TRBV28 to TRBJ2-3; D unresolved. Trimming took off 3 bases at V and 2 bases at J, with 9 bases between the two ends. The CDR3 length is 14 residues. Germline V gene lookup returns CDR1 MDHEN and CDR2 SYDVKM. CDR3 protein: CASSLPASTDTQYF. The CDR3 nucleotides read TGTGCCAGCAGTTTGCCCGCTTCCACAGATACGCAGTATTTT.

This clonotype has more than one count but fewer than ten. The chain recombines TRBV12-3 or TRBV12-4 with TRBJ1-1; perhaps TRBD1 as D (5 bases). The CDR3 runs to 12 residues. V was trimmed by 7 bases and J by 6 bases, leaving 12 bases between them. The CDR3 DNA reads TGTGCCAGCAACATTGGGGGGGCTGAAGCTTTCTTT. Amino acid sequence: CASNIGGAEAFF.

This clonotype appeared a few times. The chain uses TRBV4-1 and TRBJ1-1; tentative D call: TRBD1 (5 bases). V dropped 4 bases and J dropped 1 base, with 7 bases sitting between them. This CDR3 is built from 13 residues. The germline V gene has CDR1 MGHRA and CDR2 YSYEKL. CDR3 loop: CASSRQGNTEAFF. CDR3 nucleotides: TGCGCCAGCAGCCGTCAGGGGAACACTGAAGCTTTCTTT.

The rearrangement joins TRBV7-9 to TRBJ2-1; TRBD2 matches 9 bases. V lost 5 bases, J lost 4 bases, and 9 bases stayed unmatched. The CDR3 loop spans 16 amino acids. CDR1 and CDR2 (germline): SEHNR, FQNEAQ (reference sequence). DNA for the CDR3: TGTGCCAGCAGCCCCCGAGAGCGGGGGGTATACAATGAGCAGTTCTTC. Translation: CASSPRERGVYNEQFF.

This clonotype was seen more than once but under ten times. The V gene is TRBV4-2, the J gene TRBJ1-1; D is unresolved. The CDR3 runs to 15 residues. V was trimmed by 0 bases and J by 0 bases, leaving 8 bases between them. The germline gives CDR1 LGHNA, CDR2 YNFKEQ. CDR3 region: CASSQDAILNTEAFF. CDR3 sequence (DNA): TGTGCCAGCAGCCAAGATGCCATTTTGAACACTGAAGCTTTCTTT.

Only a few counts were recorded for this clonotype. The chain recombines TRBV6-2 or TRBV6-3 with TRBJ2-7, with no clear D. Trimming pared 0 bases from V and 6 bases from J, leaving 12 bases between. The V gene's germline CDR1 is MNHEY and CDR2 SVGEGT. The CDR3 runs to 14 residues. CDR3: CASSYSPQPREQYF. CDR3 in DNA: TGTGCCAGCAGTTACTCCCCCCAGCCGCGCGAGCAGTACTTC.

The chain links TRBV4-1 to TRBJ2-2, with D possibly being TRBD1 (6 bases). The V and J ends lost 4 bases and 3 bases respectively, with 18 bases between them. The CDR3 is 17 amino acids. Germline assignment: CDR1 MGHRA and CDR2 YSYEKL. The CDR3 DNA reads TGCGCCAGCAGCCGCCCTTCCCAGGGGCCCGACACCGGGGAGCTGTTTTTT. This sequence encodes CASSRPSQGPDTGELFF.

The J gene is TRBJ1-2, the V gene TRBV7-9, with TRBD1 matching 10 bases. The V and J ends lost 1 base and 5 bases, in that order; junction bases with no gene match: 4. This CDR3 comprises 15 residues. Germline loops: CDR1 SEHNR, CDR2 FQNEAQ (reference sequence). DNA for the CDR3: TGTGCCAGCAGCTTAGTTGGGACAGGGGAATATGGCTACACCTTC. This codes for CASSLVGTGEYGYTF. Combining the CDR3 with reference TRBV7-9 and TRBJ1-2 gives the whole variable domain DTGVSQNPRHKITKRGQNVTFRCDPISEHNRLYWYRQTLGQGPEFLTYFQNEAQLEKSRLLSDRFSAERPKGSFSTLEIQRTEQGDSAMYLCASSLVGTGEYGYTFGSGTRLTVV.

V and J are TRBV6-4 and TRBJ1-2; TRBD1 matches 9 bases. Per the germline V gene, CDR1 is MRHNA and CDR2 is SNTAGT. Trimming cost V 0 bases and J 2 bases; bases outside gene matches: 10. CDR3 length: 18 residues. CDR3: CASSDSNLGGQGNYGYTF. The CDR3 coding sequence is TGTGCCAGCAGTGACTCGAACTTAGGTGGACAGGGGAACTATGGCTACACCTTC.

This clonotype has only a few counts. A junction end diverges from the germline sequence, so it may reflect a read error. The chain is built from TRBV4-1 and TRBJ2-4; 9 bases are shared with TRBD2. Germline loops: CDR1 MGHRA, CDR2 YSYEKL. This CDR3 has 15 amino acids. The CDR3 region has the DNA TGTGCCAGCACTAACCTTAGCGGGGGTCAAAACATTCAGTACTTC. It translates to CASTNLSGGQNIQYF.

The chain is built from TRBV12-3 or TRBV12-4 and TRBJ2-3; TRBD2 aligns across 7 bases. The CDR3 covers 16 residues. The trim removed 1 base at V and 0 bases at J, leaving 4 bases unmatched. DNA for the CDR3: TGTGCCAGCAGTTTAGAATGGGACTACAGCACAGATACGCAGTATTTT. It encodes CASSLEWDYSTDTQYF.

The CDR3 DNA reads TGCAGTGCTAGTCGGCCAGGGGCGAGACAAAGCAATCAGCCCCAGCATTTT. It translates to CSASRPGARQSNQPQHF. The V call is TRBV20-1, the J call TRBJ1-5, with D possibly TRBD1 on 6 matching bases. CDR3 length: 17 amino acids. Germline values: CDR1 DFQATT, CDR2 SNEGSKA (reference sequence). V was pared by 3 bases and J by 1 base, with 19 bases between.

The J gene is TRBJ1-2, the V gene TRBV6-2 or TRBV6-3; D unresolved. V gave up 2 bases and J gave up 0 bases, with 16 bases separating them. The germline CDR1 and CDR2 sequences are MNHEY and SVGEGT. CDR3 length: 17 residues. The CDR3 bases are TGTGCCAGCAGTTACCCGCCGGAGGGAAGAGCTAACTATGGCTACACCTTC. Protein sequence: CASSYPPEGRANYGYTF.

The chain joins TRBV6-2 or TRBV6-3 to TRBJ1-5; 10 bases align to TRBD1. Germline-derived CDR1 and CDR2 are MNHEY and SVGEGT. The junction had 10 bases not matched to a gene; V was cut back by 5 bases and J by 6 bases. The CDR3 runs to 16 residues. The CDR3 DNA follows: TGTGCCAGCAGTGACCGGGACAGGGGAATGCGTCAGCCCCAGCATTTT. Encoded protein: CASSDRDRGMRQPQHF.

The V gene is TRBV7-2, the J gene TRBJ1-5; D call uncertain. Germline V gene data show CDR1 as SGHTA and CDR2 as FQGNSA. This CDR3 region has 16 residues. Trimming stripped 0 bases from V and 0 bases from J, with 9 bases between. The CDR3 DNA reads as TGTGCCAGCAGCTTAGCGGGAAGATATAGCAATCAGCCCCAGCATTTT. As protein: CASSLAGRYSNQPQHF.

There are a few counts of this clonotype. V and J are TRBV4-1 and TRBJ2-7; D gene unclear. The CDR3 extends over 16 amino acids. V was trimmed by 3 bases and J by 3 bases, leaving 18 bases between them. Germline V CDR1 and CDR2: MGHRA, YSYEKL. The CDR3 spells CASSQTVADWVYEQYF. CDR3 sequence (DNA): TGCGCCAGCAGCCAGACGGTGGCGGATTGGGTCTACGAGCAGTACTTC.

This clonotype was counted many times. V gene TRBV28 combines with J gene TRBJ2-1, with D perhaps TRBD1 (5 bases). Germline CDR1 and CDR2: MDHEN and SYDVKM. The CDR3 covers 14 residues. The V gene lost 3 bases and the J gene lost 6 bases, with 12 bases spanning the gap. DNA for the CDR3: TGTGCCAGCAGTTTTGTGGGGCCCGTCAATGAGCAGTTCTTC. Protein: CASSFVGPVNEQFF.

The chain employs TRBV27 and TRBJ1-5; D perhaps matches TRBD1 (5 bases). The length of the CDR3 is 15 residues. In germline, CDR1 is MNHEY, CDR2 SMNVEV (reference sequence). Trimming took 0 bases from V and 8 from J, leaving 14 bases between them. CDR3 protein: CASSLSGPSYEPQHF. CDR3 sequence (DNA): TGTGCCAGCAGTTTATCGGGACCCTCGTATGAGCCCCAGCATTTT.

The chain joins TRBV29-1 to TRBJ2-1; weak D call: TRBD2 (6 bases). Trimming stripped 3 bases from V and 2 bases from J, with 14 bases between. This CDR3 comprises 15 residues. CDR1 is SQVTM and CDR2 is ANQGSEA in the germline V gene. CDR3 amino acids: CSVEGGGRPYNEQFF. The CDR3 DNA sequence: TGCAGCGTTGAGGGAGGAGGGAGGCCCTACAATGAGCAGTTCTTC.

This clonotype has a handful of counts. The V gene is TRBV7-8, the J gene TRBJ2-1; 9 bases match TRBD1. CDR3 size: 17 residues. Germline CDR1 and CDR2: SGHVS and FQNEAQ. The ends lost 5 bases at V and 3 bases at J; junction bases unmatched: 11. The CDR3 nucleotides are TGTGCCAGCAGCATGGGACAGGGAAAACTCTACTACAATGAGCAGTTCTTC. Its protein product is CASSMGQGKLYYNEQFF.

This clonotype was seen more than once but under ten times. The CDR3 reads CASSLDPPGYGQPYEQYF. The DNA of the CDR3 is TGTGCCAGCAGCTTAGACCCCCCGGGTTATGGACAGCCCTACGAGCAGTACTTC. This chain joins TRBV7-2 and TRBJ2-7, with TRBD1 as a possible D gene (6 bases). This CDR3 is 18 amino acids long. Germline CDR1 and CDR2: SGHTA and FQGNSA. V gave up 1 base and J gave up 2 bases, with 21 bases separating them.

The chain couples TRBV7-6 to TRBJ2-7; the D gene is possibly TRBD1 (6 bases). Deletions cut 5 bases from V and 4 bases from J, with 18 bases between. The CDR3 consists of 15 residues. From germline, CDR1 is SGHVS and CDR2 FNYEAQ. The CDR3 DNA follows: TGTGCCAGCAGCCAGACCGGGACATCGTTTTACGAGCAGTACTTC. Its protein product is CASSQTGTSFYEQYF.

This clonotype was detected a few times. The chain has TRBV6-5 and TRBJ2-1; no clear D gene. V was shortened by 0 bases and J by 0 bases, with 12 bases between the two germline ends. The CDR3 is made up of 17 amino acids. Looked up from germline, CDR1 is MNHEY and CDR2 is SVGAGI. CDR3 coding DNA: TGTGCCAGCAGTTACTCGATCGGTCCCCCCTCCTACAATGAGCAGTTCTTC. Translated: CASSYSIGPPSYNEQFF.

This clonotype occurred a few times. The V and J genes are TRBV7-6 and TRBJ2-2, with 11 bases matching TRBD2. CDR1 is SGHVS, CDR2 FNYEAQ, per germline. The V gene end was trimmed by 4 bases and the J gene end by 4 bases; junction bases not matched to a gene: 8. This CDR3 region has 17 residues. CDR3 in amino acids: CASSSPASGGPTGELFF. The CDR3 DNA sequence: TGTGCCAGCAGCTCCCCGGCTAGCGGGGGGCCCACCGGGGAGCTGTTTTTT.

The chain couples TRBV11-3 to TRBJ2-3; D gene uncertain. CDR1 and CDR2 from the germline V gene are SGHNT and YENEEA. The V gene lost 1 base and the J gene lost 5 bases, with 10 bases spanning the gap. This CDR3 has 14 amino acids. The CDR3 region has the DNA TGTGCCAGCAGCTTAGTAGGGTCAGGAGATACGCAGTATTTT. It encodes CASSLVGSGDTQYF.

The chain carries TRBV20-1 and TRBJ1-1; no clear D gene. Trimming removed 7 bases at V and 6 bases at J, with 6 bases between. The germline V gene encodes CDR1 DFQATT and CDR2 SNEGSKA (reference sequence). The CDR3 length is 9 residues. CDR3 DNA sequence: TGCAGTGTCGGGGCTGAAGCTTTCTTT. Amino acids: CSVGAEAFF.

The chain has TRBV6-5 and TRBJ2-1, with 8 bases aligning to TRBD2. This CDR3 contains 16 residues. Germline trimming cut 6 bases from V and 2 bases from J; bases unmatched to any gene: 9. The germline V gene has CDR1 MNHEY and CDR2 SVGAGI. CDR3 loop: CASSKFGGAAYNEQFF. In DNA, the CDR3 is TGTGCCAGCAGCAAATTCGGGGGGGCCGCCTACAATGAGCAGTTCTTC.

A few counts support this clonotype. The chain recombines TRBV2 with TRBJ2-5, with D tentatively TRBD1 or TRBD2 (5 bases each). CDR3 length: 15 residues. The V gene's germline CDR1 is SNHLY and CDR2 FYNNEI. Trimming left V 1 base short and J 3 bases short, with 12 bases between. CDR3 in DNA: TGTGCCAGCAGTGAAGGGGGGACCGCCAAAGAGACCCAGTACTTC. The encoded protein is CASSEGGTAKETQYF.

This clonotype was seen more than once but under ten times. CDR3 sequence: CASSPRPLPGGKWEQFF. CDR3 nucleotide sequence: TGTGCCAGTAGCCCTCGCCCCCTCCCAGGGGGCAAGTGGGAGCAGTTCTTC. The chain uses TRBV19 and TRBJ2-1, with 8 bases lining up with TRBD1. J gave up 10 bases and V 6 bases, and 20 bases lay outside the gene matches. There are 17 residues in the CDR3. The germline V gene has CDR1 LNHDA and CDR2 SQIVND (reference sequence).

The chain is built from TRBV19 and TRBJ1-5; D is undetermined. The CDR3 is made up of 17 amino acids. Germline lookup yields CDR1 LNHDA and CDR2 SQIVND (reference sequence). Trimming took off 7 bases at V and 0 bases at J, with 19 bases between the two ends. The CDR3, as DNA: TGTGCCAGTACCCTCGAGGGCGCAGCGAATAGCAATCAGCCCCAGCATTTT. This encodes CASTLEGAANSNQPQHF.

V and J are TRBV7-2 and TRBJ2-6; D is possibly TRBD1 (6 bases). The V gene lost 8 bases and the J gene lost 4 bases, with 12 bases spanning the gap. CDR3 length: 14 amino acids. Looked up from germline, CDR1 is SGHTA and CDR2 is FQGNSA. CDR3 sequence (DNA): TGTGCCAGCTACACAGGGAGAGGGGCCAACGTCCTGACTTTC. It is translated as CASYTGRGANVLTF.

This rearrangement joins TRBV20-1 to TRBJ1-2, with D unclear. Trimming took off 3 bases at V and 4 bases at J, with 12 bases between the two ends. The CDR3 covers 13 residues. The germline CDR1 and CDR2 sequences are DFQATT and SNEGSKA (reference sequence). The CDR3 region is CSARGATTYGYTF. CDR3 coding DNA: TGCAGTGCTAGGGGTGCCACAACCTATGGCTACACCTTC.